The clone carrying this T cell receptor (beta chain) appeared a few times. Its target is not known. The data stem from a study of identical twins. V shed 3 bases and J 1 base; nucleotides not matched to a gene: 17. Germline loops: CDR1 GTSNPN, CDR2 SVGIG (reference sequence). This CDR3 comprises 18 residues. Study-wide results and limits: Out-of-frame TCR alpha sharing in monozygotic twins exceeded recombination model predictions. Conclusions rested on cross-sectional statistics rather than following the same donors. Zero-insertion analyses might be partly confounded by invariant T cells like MAIT and iNKT.

Unique molecular identifiers were present on the cDNA, and a universal primer site came from template switching. TCRdb recomputed calls from the 5' RACE reads with MiXCR, one row per CDR3 protein. The profile covers about 240,000 distinct CDR3 sequences, with roughly a tenth appearing a single time and less than 12% taken by the ten largest. The clonotype originates from a man aged 45-65 years in good health. Input material: memory T cells sorted from blood. V and J are TRBV30 and TRBJ2-7; 8 nucleotides agree with TRBD1. The CDR3 sequence: CAWRPFWPGTGGSYEQYF. In DNA, the CDR3 is TGTGCCTGGAGACCTTTCTGGCCCGGGACAGGAGGGTCCTACGAGCAGTACTTC.